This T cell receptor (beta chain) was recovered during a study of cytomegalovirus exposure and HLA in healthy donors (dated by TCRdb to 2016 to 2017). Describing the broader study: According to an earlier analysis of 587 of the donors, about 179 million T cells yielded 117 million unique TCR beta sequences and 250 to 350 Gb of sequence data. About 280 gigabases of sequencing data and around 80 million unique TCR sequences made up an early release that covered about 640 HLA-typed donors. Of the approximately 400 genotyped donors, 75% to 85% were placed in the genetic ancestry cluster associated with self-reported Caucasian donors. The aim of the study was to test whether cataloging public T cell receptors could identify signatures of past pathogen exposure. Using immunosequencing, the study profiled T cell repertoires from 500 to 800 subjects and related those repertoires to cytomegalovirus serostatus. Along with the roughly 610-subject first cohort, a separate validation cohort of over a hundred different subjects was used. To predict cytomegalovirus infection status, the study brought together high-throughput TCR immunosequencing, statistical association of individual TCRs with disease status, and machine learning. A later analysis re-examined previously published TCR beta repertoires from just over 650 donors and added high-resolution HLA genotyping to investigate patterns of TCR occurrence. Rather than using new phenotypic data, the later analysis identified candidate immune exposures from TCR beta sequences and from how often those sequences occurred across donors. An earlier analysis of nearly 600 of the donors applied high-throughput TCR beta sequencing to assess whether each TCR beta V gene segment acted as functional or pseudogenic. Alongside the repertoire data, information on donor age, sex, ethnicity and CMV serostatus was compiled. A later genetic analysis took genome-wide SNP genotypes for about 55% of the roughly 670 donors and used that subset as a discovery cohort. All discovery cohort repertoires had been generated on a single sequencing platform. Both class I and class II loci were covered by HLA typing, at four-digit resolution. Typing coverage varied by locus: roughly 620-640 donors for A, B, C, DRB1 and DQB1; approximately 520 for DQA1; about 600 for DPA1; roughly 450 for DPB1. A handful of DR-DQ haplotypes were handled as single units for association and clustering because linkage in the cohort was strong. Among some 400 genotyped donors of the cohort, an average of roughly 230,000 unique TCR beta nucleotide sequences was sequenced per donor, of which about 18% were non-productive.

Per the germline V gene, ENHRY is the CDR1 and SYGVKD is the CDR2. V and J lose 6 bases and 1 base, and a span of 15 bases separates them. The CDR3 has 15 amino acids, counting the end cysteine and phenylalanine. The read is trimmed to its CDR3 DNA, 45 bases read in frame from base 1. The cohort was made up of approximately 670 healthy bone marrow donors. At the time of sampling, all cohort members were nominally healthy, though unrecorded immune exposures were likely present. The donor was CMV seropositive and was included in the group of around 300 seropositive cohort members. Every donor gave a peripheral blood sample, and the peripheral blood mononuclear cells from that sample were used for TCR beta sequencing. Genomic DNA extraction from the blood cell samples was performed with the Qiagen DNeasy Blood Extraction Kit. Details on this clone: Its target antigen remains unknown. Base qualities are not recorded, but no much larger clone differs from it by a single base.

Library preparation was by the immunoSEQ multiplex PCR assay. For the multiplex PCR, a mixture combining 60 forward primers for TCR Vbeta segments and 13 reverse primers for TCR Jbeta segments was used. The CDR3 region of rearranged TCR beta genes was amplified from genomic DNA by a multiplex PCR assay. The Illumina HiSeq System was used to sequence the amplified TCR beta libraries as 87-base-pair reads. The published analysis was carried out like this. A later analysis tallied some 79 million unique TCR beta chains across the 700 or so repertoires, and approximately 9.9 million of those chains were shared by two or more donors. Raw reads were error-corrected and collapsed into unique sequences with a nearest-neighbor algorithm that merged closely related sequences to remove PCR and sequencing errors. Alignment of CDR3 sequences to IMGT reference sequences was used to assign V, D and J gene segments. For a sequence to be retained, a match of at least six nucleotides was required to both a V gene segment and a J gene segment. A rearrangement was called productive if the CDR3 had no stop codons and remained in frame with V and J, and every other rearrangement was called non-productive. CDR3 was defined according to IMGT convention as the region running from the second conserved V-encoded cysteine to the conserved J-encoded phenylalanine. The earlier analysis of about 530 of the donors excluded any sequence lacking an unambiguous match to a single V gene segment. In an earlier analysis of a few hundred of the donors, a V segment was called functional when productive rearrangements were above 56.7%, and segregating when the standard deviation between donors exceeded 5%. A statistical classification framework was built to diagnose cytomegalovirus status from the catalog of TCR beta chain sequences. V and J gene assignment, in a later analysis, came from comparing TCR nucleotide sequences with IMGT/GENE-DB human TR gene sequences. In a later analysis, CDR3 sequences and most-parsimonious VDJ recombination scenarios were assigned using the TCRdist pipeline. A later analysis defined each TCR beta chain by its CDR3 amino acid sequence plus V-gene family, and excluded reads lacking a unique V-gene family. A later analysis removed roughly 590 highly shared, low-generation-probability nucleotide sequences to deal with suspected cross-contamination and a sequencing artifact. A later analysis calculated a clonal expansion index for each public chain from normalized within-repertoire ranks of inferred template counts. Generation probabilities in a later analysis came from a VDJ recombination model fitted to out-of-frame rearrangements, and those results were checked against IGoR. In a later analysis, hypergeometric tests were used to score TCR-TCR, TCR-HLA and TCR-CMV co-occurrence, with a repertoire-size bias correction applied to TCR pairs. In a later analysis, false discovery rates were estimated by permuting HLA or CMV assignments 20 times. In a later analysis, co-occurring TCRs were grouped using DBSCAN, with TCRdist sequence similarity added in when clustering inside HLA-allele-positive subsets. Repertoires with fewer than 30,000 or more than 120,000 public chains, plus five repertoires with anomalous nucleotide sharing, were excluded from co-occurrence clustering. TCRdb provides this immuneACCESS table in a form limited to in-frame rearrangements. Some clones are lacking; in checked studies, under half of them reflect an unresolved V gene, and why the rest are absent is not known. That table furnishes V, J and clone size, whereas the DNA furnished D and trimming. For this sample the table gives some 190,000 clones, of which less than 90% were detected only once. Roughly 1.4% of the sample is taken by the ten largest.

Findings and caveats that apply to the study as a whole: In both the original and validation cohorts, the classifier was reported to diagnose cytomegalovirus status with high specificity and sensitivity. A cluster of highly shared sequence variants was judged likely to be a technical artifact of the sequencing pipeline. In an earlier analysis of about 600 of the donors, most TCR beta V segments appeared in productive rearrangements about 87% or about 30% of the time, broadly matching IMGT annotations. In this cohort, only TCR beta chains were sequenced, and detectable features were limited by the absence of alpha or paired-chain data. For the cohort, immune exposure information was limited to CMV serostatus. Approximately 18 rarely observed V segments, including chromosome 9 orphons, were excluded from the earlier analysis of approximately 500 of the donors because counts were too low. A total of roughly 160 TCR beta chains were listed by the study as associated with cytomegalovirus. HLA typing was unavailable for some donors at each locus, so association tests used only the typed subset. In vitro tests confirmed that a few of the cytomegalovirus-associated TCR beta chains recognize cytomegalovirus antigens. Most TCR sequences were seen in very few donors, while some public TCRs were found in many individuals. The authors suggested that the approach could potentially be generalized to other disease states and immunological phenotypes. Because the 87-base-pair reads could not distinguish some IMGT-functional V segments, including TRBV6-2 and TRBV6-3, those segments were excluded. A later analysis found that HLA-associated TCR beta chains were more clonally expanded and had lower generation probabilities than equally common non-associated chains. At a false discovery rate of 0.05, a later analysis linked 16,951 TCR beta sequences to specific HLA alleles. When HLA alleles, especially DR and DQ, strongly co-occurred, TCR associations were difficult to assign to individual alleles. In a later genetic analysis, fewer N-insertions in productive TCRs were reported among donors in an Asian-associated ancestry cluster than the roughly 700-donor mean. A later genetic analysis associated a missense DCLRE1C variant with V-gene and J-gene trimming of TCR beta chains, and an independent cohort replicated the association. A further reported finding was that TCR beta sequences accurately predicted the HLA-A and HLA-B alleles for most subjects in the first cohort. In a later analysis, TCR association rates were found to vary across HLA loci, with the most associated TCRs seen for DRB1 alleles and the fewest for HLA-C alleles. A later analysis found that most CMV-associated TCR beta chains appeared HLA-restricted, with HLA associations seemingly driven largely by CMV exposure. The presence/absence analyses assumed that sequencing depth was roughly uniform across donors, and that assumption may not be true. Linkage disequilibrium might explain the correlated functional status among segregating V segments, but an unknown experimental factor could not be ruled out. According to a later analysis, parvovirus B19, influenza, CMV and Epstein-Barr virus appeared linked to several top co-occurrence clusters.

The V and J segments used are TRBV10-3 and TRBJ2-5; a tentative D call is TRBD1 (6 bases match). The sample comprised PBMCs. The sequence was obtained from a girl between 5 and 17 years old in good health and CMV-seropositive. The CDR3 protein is CAISTGKGAQETQYF. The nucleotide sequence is TGTGCCATCAGCACAGGGAAGGGTGCCCAAGAGACCCAGTACTTC.